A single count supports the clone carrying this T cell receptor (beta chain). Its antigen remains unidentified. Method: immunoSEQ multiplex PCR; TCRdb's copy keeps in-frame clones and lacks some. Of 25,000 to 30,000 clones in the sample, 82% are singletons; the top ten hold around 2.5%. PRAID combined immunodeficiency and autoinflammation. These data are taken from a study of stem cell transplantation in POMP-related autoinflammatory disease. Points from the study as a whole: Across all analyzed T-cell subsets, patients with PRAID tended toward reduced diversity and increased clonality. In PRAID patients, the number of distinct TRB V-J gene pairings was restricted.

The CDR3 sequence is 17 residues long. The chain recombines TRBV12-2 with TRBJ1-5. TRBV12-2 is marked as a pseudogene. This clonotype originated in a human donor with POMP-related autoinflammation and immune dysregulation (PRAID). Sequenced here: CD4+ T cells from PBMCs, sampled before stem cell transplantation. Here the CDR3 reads CASRFSRTGYSNQPQHF. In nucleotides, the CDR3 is TGTGCAAGTCGCTTTTCAAGAACGGGGTATAGCAATCAGCCCCAGCATTTT.